These T cell receptor beta chains were read from a single sample in a study of identical twins. Each CDR3 protein gets one entry after TCRdb re-called the 5' RACE reads with MiXCR. Here the sample spans approximately 600,000 distinct CDR3 sequences, 9.6% being singletons. In addition, the sample was reused for a study of yellow fever vaccine responses in identical twins.

What was sequenced was PBMCs. The receptors stem from a woman aged 18-29 years in good health. The CDR3 runs from the conserved cysteine through the conserved F or W. Fields, in order: D gene, V gene, clone size, J gene, CDR3 protein, CDR3 DNA. A D gene is named only where the DNA matches it firmly. Where a row states a size, it is once, few, many or the class of an expanded clone; other rows omit it.

TRBD2	TRBV10-2	many	TRBJ2-7	CASSELGGFDEQYF	TGCGCCAGCAGTGAGCTGGGAGGGTTCGACGAGCAGTACTTC
TRBD2	TRBV7-9	many	TRBJ2-1	CASSSRLAGGHNEQFF	TGTGCCAGCAGCTCAAGATTAGCGGGCGGACACAATGAGCAGTTCTTC
TRBD1	TRBV6-1	few	TRBJ1-4	CASSRKGANEKLFF	TGTGCCAGCAGCAGAAAGGGGGCGAATGAAAAACTGTTTTTT
TRBD2	TRBV12-3/TRBV12-4	.	TRBJ2-1	CASSFDRGTSGSNEQFF	TGTGCCAGCAGTTTTGACAGGGGAACTAGCGGGAGCAATGAGCAGTTCTTC
TRBD2	TRBV4-1	many	TRBJ2-2	CASSQWAGGNTGELFF	TGCGCCAGCAGCCAATGGGCGGGAGGGAACACCGGGGAGCTGTTTTTT
TRBD1	TRBV11-2	few	TRBJ1-5	CASSRTGESNQPQHF	TGTGCCAGCAGCCGAACAGGGGAATCCAATCAGCCCCAGCATTTT
.	TRBV20-1	few	TRBJ2-5	CSRLQIRQETQYF	TGCAGTCGCCTCCAGATTCGACAAGAGACCCAGTACTTC
.	TRBV7-9	few	TRBJ2-3	CASSLLGTAVSDTQYF	TGTGCCAGCAGCTTATTAGGGACGGCTGTATCTGATACGCAGTATTTT
TRBD1	TRBV5-1	many	TRBJ1-1	CASSDGTGRANTEAFF	TGCGCCAGCAGCGACGGGACAGGGAGGGCGAACACTGAAGCTTTCTTT
.	TRBV23-1	.	TRBJ2-5	CASSQSDGEETQYF	TGCGCCAGCAGTCAATCGGACGGAGAAGAGACCCAGTACTTC
.	TRBV7-6	few	TRBJ2-5	CASSLHYQETQYF	TGTGCCAGCAGCCTCCACTACCAAGAGACCCAGTACTTC
.	TRBV20-1	many	TRBJ1-2	CSARGSGEGDGYTF	TGCAGTGCTAGAGGGTCAGGGGAAGGGGATGGCTACACCTTC
.	TRBV4-2	.	TRBJ2-7	CASSLVWGAYRDSRTRSYEQYF	TGTGCCAGCAGCCTAGTTTGGGGGGCGTATAGGGACAGCCGAACTCGATCCTACGAGCAGTACTTC
TRBD2	TRBV10-2	.	TRBJ2-1	CASSIGLAGGPVSNEQFF	TGCGCCAGCAGTATTGGACTAGCGGGGGGGCCGGTCAGCAATGAGCAGTTCTTC
TRBD1	TRBV6-2/TRBV6-3	many	TRBJ1-2	CAITGGNYGYTF	TGTGCCATAACAGGGGGCAACTATGGCTACACCTTC
TRBD2	TRBV12-3/TRBV12-4	many	TRBJ2-3	CASGGGAGDTQYF	TGTGCCAGTGGCGGGGGGGCAGGAGATACGCAGTATTTT
.	TRBV5-1	many	TRBJ2-2	CASSFGGPGRTGELFF	TGCGCCAGCAGCTTCGGGGGACCGGGCCGCACCGGGGAGCTGTTTTTT
.	TRBV21-1	.	TRBJ2-1	CASSPTSGSSNEQFF	TGTGCCAGCAGCCCCACTAGCGGGAGCTCCAATGAGCAGTTCTTC
.	TRBV12-3/TRBV12-4	few	TRBJ2-7	CASSLGLRFEQYF	TGTGCCAGCAGTTTAGGGCTCAGGTTTGAGCAGTACTTC
.	TRBV5-1	.	TRBJ2-7	CASSLVQGNPYEQYF	TGCGCCAGCAGCTTGGTCCAGGGGAATCCCTACGAGCAGTACTTC
TRBD2	TRBV20-1	many	TRBJ2-7	CSAIAGGSSYEQYF	TGCAGTGCTATAGCGGGAGGGAGCTCCTACGAGCAGTACTTC
.	TRBV5-6	many	TRBJ1-6	CASSLGQRPMNF	TGTGCCAGCAGCCTGGGCCAGAGGCCGATGAACTTT
.	TRBV7-9	.	TRBJ2-1	CASSLAATRGEQFF	TGTGCCAGCAGCTTAGCCGCCACTAGAGGTGAGCAGTTCTTC
.	TRBV6-1	few	TRBJ2-1	CASIEADLAYNEQFF	TGTGCCAGCATCGAAGCGGACTTAGCCTACAATGAGCAGTTCTTC
TRBD2	TRBV7-9	few	TRBJ2-1	CASSLVGLALPEQFF	TGTGCCAGCAGCTTAGTGGGACTAGCGCTCCCTGAGCAGTTCTTC
.	TRBV2	few	TRBJ2-3	CASSPFGRDTQYF	TGTGCCAGCAGTCCGTTCGGGAGAGATACGCAGTATTTT
.	TRBV20-1	.	TRBJ1-6	CSARDSPFYNSPLHF	TGCAGTGCTCGTGACAGCCCCTTCTATAATTCACCCCTCCACTTT
.	TRBV12-3/TRBV12-4	.	TRBJ2-1	CASSFGTEQFF	TGTGCCAGCAGCTTCGGGACTGAGCAGTTCTTC
TRBD1	TRBV7-2	few	TRBJ2-4	CASRYRGYLPKNIQYF	TGTGCCAGCAGGTACAGGGGATATCTCCCCAAAAACATTCAGTACTTC
.	TRBV28	.	TRBJ2-5	CASSWAGRGQETQYF	TGTGCCAGCAGCTGGGCGGGCAGGGGTCAGGAGACCCAGTACTTC
.	TRBV7-2	few	TRBJ2-1	CASSLGQGNVDEQFF	TGTGCCAGCAGCTTAGGTCAGGGGAATGTTGATGAGCAGTTCTTC
.	TRBV25-1	.	TRBJ2-2	CASSEWAGELFF	TGTGCCAGCAGTGAATGGGCAGGGGAGCTGTTTTTT
.	TRBV18	few	TRBJ2-2	CASSRGDYTGELFF	TGTGCCAGCTCAAGAGGCGACTACACCGGGGAGCTGTTTTTT
TRBD2	TRBV29-1	many	TRBJ2-2	CSARTSLNTGELFF	TGCAGCGCGCGGACTAGTCTGAACACCGGGGAGCTGTTTTTT
.	TRBV12-3/TRBV12-4	many	TRBJ2-2	CASSAGGATTGELFF	TGTGCCAGCAGCGCAGGCGGGGCCACGACCGGGGAGCTGTTTTTT
TRBD1	TRBV7-2	many	TRBJ2-7	CASSFRVPGQGGYEQYF	TGTGCCAGCAGCTTTCGAGTCCCGGGACAGGGAGGCTACGAGCAGTACTTC
.	TRBV4-2	many	TRBJ1-2	CASSQDGGQTNYGYTF	TGTGCCAGCAGCCAAGACGGAGGACAGACTAACTATGGCTACACCTTC
TRBD1	TRBV27	.	TRBJ2-7	CTSSPGTASYEQYF	TGTACCAGCAGCCCCGGGACAGCGTCCTACGAGCAGTACTTC
.	TRBV5-5	.	TRBJ2-7	CASSLEMVPSYEQYF	TGTGCCAGCAGCTTGGAGATGGTTCCCTCCTACGAGCAGTACTTC
TRBD2	TRBV28	many	TRBJ2-3	CASSPGGGADTQYF	TGTGCCAGCAGTCCGGGAGGTGGAGCAGATACGCAGTATTTT
TRBD1	TRBV27	many	TRBJ2-1	CASGTGVLNEQFF	TGTGCCAGCGGGACAGGGGTCCTCAATGAGCAGTTCTTC
TRBD2	TRBV6-2/TRBV6-3	many	TRBJ2-6	CASSQRGGSGANVLTF	TGTGCCAGCAGTCAGCGGGGGGGCTCTGGGGCCAACGTCCTGACTTTC
.	TRBV7-2	few	TRBJ2-5	CASSLEGGWETQYF	TGTGCCAGCAGCTTAGAGGGGGGGTGGGAGACCCAGTACTTC
.	TRBV29-1	once	TRBJ2-7	CSVEDRRKTACEQYF	TGCAGCGTTGAAGATCGCAGGAAAACTGCCTGCGAGCAGTACTTC
TRBD2	TRBV7-2	.	TRBJ2-1	CASSLEAGGPRGEQFF	TGTGCCAGCAGCTTAGAGGCGGGGGGGCCACGCGGTGAGCAGTTCTTC
.	TRBV6-1	many	TRBJ2-6	CASKSGYGANVLTF	TGTGCCAGCAAGTCAGGATACGGGGCCAACGTCCTGACTTTC
TRBD2	TRBV15	many	TRBJ2-7	CATSRRTSGDSYEQYF	TGTGCCACCAGCAGACGTACTAGCGGGGACTCCTACGAGCAGTACTTC
TRBD1	TRBV3-1	many	TRBJ2-7	CASSPAGQGAYEQYF	TGTGCCAGCAGCCCCGCCGGGCAGGGGGCTTACGAGCAGTACTTC
.	TRBV7-3	many	TRBJ2-2	CASSLFNTGELFF	TGTGCCAGCAGCTTATTCAACACCGGGGAGCTGTTTTTT
.	TRBV29-1	.	TRBJ1-1	CSVPGPMNTPEAFF	TGCAGCGTTCCGGGCCCTATGAACACTCCTGAAGCTTTCTTT
TRBD1	TRBV7-9	.	TRBJ1-3	CASSLSGTAMSSGNTIYF	TGTGCCAGCAGCCTAAGCGGGACAGCAATGAGCTCTGGAAACACCATATATTTT
.	TRBV5-4	many	TRBJ2-2	CASSFVSGELFF	TGTGCCAGCAGCTTCGTGTCCGGGGAGCTGTTTTTT
.	TRBV6-5	many	TRBJ1-3	CASSYEGISGNTIYF	TGTGCCAGCAGTTACGAGGGGATCTCTGGAAACACCATATATTTT
.	TRBV12-3/TRBV12-4	many	TRBJ1-1	CASSLQIRNTEAFF	TGTGCCAGCAGTTTGCAGATCAGGAACACTGAAGCTTTCTTT
.	TRBV4-3	.	TRBJ2-2	CASSQDLRQAGELFF	TGCGCCAGCAGCCAAGATCTTAGACAGGCCGGGGAGCTGTTTTTT
.	TRBV12-3/TRBV12-4	many	TRBJ1-1	CASSFLGEGEAFF	TGTGCCAGCAGTTTCTTGGGGGAGGGTGAAGCTTTCTTT
.	TRBV6-2/TRBV6-3	many	TRBJ2-3	CASSEARQDGPDTQYF	TGTGCCAGCAGTGAGGCGAGGCAAGATGGCCCAGATACGCAGTATTTT